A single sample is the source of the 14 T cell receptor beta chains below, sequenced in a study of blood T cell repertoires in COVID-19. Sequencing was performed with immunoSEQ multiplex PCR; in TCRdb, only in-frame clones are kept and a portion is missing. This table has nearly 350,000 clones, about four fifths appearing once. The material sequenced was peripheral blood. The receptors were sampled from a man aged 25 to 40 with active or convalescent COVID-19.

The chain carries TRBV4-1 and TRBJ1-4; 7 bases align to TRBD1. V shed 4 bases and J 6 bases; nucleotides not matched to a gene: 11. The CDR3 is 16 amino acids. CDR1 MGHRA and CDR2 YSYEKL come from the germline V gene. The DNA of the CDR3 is TGCGCCAGCAGCCTGAAAACAGGGACAGTCGATGAAAAACTGTTTTTT. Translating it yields CASSLKTGTVDEKLFF.

The CDR3 sequence is CASSSDRVNGYTF. CDR3 in DNA: TGTGCCAGCAGCTCTGACAGGGTGAATGGCTACACCTTC. The J gene is TRBJ1-2, the V gene TRBV6-5; TRBD1 agrees at 7 bases. The junction had 7 bases not matched to a gene; V was cut back by 6 bases and J by 6 bases. Germline CDR1 reads MNHEY; CDR2 reads SVGAGI. The CDR3 is 13 residues long.

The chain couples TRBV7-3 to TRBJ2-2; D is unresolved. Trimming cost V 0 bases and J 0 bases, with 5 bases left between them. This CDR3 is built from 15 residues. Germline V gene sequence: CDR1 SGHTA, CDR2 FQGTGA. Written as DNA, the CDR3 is TGTGCCAGCAGCTTAACGGCCTCGAACACCGGGGAGCTGTTTTTT. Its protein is CASSLTASNTGELFF.

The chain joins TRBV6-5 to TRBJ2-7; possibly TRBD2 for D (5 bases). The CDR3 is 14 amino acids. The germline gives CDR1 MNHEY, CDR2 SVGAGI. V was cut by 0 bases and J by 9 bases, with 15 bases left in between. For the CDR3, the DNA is TGTGCCAGCAGTTACTCCGATGGACGAAGCGGGCAGTACTTC. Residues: CASSYSDGRSGQYF.

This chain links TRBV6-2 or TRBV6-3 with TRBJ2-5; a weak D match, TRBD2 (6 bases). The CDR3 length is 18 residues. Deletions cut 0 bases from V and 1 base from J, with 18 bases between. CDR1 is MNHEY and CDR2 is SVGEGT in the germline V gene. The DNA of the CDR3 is TGTGCCAGCAGTTACTCGGGGGTGGGGGGAGCTCTCCAAGAGACCCAGTACTTC. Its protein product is CASSYSGVGGALQETQYF.

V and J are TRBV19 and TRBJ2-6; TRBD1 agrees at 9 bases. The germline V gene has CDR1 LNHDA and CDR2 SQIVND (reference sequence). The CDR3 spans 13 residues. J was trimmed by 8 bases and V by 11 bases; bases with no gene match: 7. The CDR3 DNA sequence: TGTGCCTGTGGACAGGGGAGGACCAACGTCCTGACTTTC. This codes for CACGQGRTNVLTF.

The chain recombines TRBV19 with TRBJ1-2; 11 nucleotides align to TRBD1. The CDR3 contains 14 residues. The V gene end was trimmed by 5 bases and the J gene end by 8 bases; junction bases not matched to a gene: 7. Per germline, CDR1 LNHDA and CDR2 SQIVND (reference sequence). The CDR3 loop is CASSLGQGAIGYTF. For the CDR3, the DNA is TGTGCCAGTAGTCTTGGACAGGGGGCTATCGGCTACACCTTC. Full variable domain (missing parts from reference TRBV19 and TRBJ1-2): DGGITQSPKYLFRKEGQNVTLSCEQNLNHDAMYWYRQDPGQGLRLIYYSQIVNDFQKGDIAEGYSVSREKKESFPLTVTSAQKNPTAFYLCASSLGQGAIGYTFGSGTRLTVV.

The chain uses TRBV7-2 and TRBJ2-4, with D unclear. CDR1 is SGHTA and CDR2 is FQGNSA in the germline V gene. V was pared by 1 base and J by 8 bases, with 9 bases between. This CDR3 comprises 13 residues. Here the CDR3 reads CASSLGPQDIQYF. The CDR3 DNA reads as TGTGCCAGCAGCTTAGGGCCGCAAGACATTCAGTACTTC.

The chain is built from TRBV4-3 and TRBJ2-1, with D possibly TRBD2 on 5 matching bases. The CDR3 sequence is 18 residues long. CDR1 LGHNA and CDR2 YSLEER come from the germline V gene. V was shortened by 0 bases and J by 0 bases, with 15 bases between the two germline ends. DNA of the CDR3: TGCGCCAGCAGCCAAGATGCTGCGCGGGCGACCTCCTACAATGAGCAGTTCTTC. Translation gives CASSQDAARATSYNEQFF.

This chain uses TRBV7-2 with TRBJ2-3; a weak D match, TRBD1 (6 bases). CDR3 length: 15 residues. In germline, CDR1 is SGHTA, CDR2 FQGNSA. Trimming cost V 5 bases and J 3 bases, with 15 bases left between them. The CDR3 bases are TGTGCCAGCAGCAGGGGGAGAGTGGGGACAGATACGCAGTATTTT. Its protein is CASSRGRVGTDTQYF.

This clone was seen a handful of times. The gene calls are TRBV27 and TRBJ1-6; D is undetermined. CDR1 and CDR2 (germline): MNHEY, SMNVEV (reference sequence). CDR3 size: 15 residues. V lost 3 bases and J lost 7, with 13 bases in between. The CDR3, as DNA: TGTGCCAGCAGTTTCGGTCCAGGATACAATTCACCCCTCCACTTT. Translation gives CASSFGPGYNSPLHF.

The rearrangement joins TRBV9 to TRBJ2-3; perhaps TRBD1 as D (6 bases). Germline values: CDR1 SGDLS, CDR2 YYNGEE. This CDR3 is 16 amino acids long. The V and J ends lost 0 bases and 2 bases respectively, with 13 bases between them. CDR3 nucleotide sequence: TGTGCCAGCAGCGTAGGACTCGGACAGCTCACAGATACGCAGTATTTT. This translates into CASSVGLGQLTDTQYF. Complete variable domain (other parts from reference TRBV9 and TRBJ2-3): DSGVTQTPKHLITATGQRVTLRCSPRSGDLSVYWYQQSLDQGLQFLIQYYNGEERAKGNILERFSAQQFPDLHSELNLSSLELGDSALYFCASSVGLGQLTDTQYFGPGTRLTVL.

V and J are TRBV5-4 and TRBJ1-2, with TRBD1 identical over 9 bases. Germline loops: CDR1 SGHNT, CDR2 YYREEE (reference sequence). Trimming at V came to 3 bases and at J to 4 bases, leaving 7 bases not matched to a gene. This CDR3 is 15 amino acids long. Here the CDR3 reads CASSYPQGAAYGYTF. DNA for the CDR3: TGTGCCAGCAGCTATCCACAGGGGGCGGCCTATGGCTACACCTTC. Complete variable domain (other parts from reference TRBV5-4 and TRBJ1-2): ETGVTQSPTHLIKTRGQQVTLRCSSQSGHNTVSWYQQALGQGPQFIFQYYREEENGRGNFPPRFSGLQFPNYSSELNVNALELDDSALYLCASSYPQGAAYGYTFGSGTRLTVV.

CDR3 nucleotides: TGTGCCAGCACCGACAGGGGGATAGGACCCCTCCACTTT. Its translation is CASTDRGIGPLHF. This chain uses TRBV6-4 with TRBJ1-6, with 9 bases matching TRBD1. With V trimmed by 7 bases and J by 12 bases, 7 bases remained unmatched. Germline V gene sequence: CDR1 MRHNA, CDR2 SNTAGT. The CDR3 totals 13 residues.